This TCR beta chain was profiled in a study of shared T cell receptors in the human thymus (dated by TCRdb to the early 2020s). Concerning the study at large: The study examined how the human thymus generates shared, self-reactive T-cell receptor alpha chains.

The library was obtained by the immunoSEQ multiplex PCR assay. The immuneACCESS repertoire file appears here via TCRdb, limited to in-frame rearrangements. These files lack a portion of the clones; in checked studies, under half of the deficit traces to unresolved V genes, and the cause of the others is not known. The sample table holds hundreds of thousands of clones, of which 70% to 90% were seen once. Of the sample, around 0.0099% is held by the ten largest clones. To note about this clone: What antigen it recognizes has not been identified. No base-level quality is on record; no much larger clone is a single base apart.

Germline trimming amounts to 4 bases on V and 7 bases on J, with 12 as the count of junction bases outside the gene matches. The germline V gene (reference sequence) provides CDR1 SGHNT and CDR2 YYREEE. The CDR3 sequence holds 16 residues, the cysteine and phenylalanine included. Kept here is only the CDR3 DNA, which spans 48 bases and is read in frame from base 1. These data also formed part of another study, on human thymus T cells. According to the second study: In Finland, the donors were immunologically healthy infants who were having open corrective cardiac surgery for congenital heart defects. Thymus tissue was obtained as surgical resects removed during corrective cardiac surgery. Biased V and J gene segment usage appeared to be present in both thymic and peripheral blood repertoires. Highly overlapping thymic TCR repertoires among unrelated individuals were reported in the related research. The study characterized TCR alpha and beta repertoires from eight infant thymus samples and a few related peripheral blood samples. The infant donors were about 7 to 244 days old, and the cohort included roughly six males and two females. Thymocytes were released mechanically from tissue and stored at -70 °C as pellets of about 9-32 million cells. Genomic DNA was extracted from frozen cell pellets with a QIAsymphony instrument. The immunoSEQ multiplex PCR assay was used to amplify the TCRB and TCRAD loci from a standardized quantity of quality-controlled genomic DNA. Amplicons spanned the V(D)J region at a length sufficient to cover the CDR3 and identify V and J genes. Amplicon sequencing was performed on an Illumina platform through the commercial immunoSEQ service. Primer bias and sequencing errors were corrected using previously described methods, and TCRAD and TCRB definitions followed the IMGT database. Analysis of the repertoires was done with immunoSEQ Analyzer 3.0 and VDJTools and included basic statistics, V/J segment usage, diversity estimates, rarefaction and pairwise overlap. Diversity was estimated using the Chao1, ChaoE, Efron-Thisted, Shannon and inverse Simpson indices, and was also estimated on datasets down-sampled to the size of the smallest sample. Repertoire overlap was determined by strict matching of CDR3 nucleotide sequence, V gene and J gene, and Jaccard-based multidimensional scaling clustering was applied. Thymus samples yielded on average about 810,000 unique TCRB clonotypes, compared with roughly 76,000 from blood samples.

This chain is built from TRBV5-4 and TRBJ2-7; 12 bases in between match TRBD1. Sequenced: thymocytes. The clonotype was recovered from a boy in the first two years of life with a congenital heart defect. Donor details come from another sample of the same person, matched by shared clones. In nucleotide form, the sequence is TGTGCCAGCAGCCCCTTGGGGGGACAGGGGGCGCGGGAGCAGTACTTC. Its protein reads: CASSPLGGQGAREQYF.